A selection of T cell receptor beta chains follows, all from one sample in a study of spatial heterogeneity in lung cancer. TCRdb independently ran MiXCR on the 5' RACE reads; one entry per CDR3 protein. The sample shows about 3,000 distinct CDR3 sequences, approximately 50% of them seen only once. This specimen was lung tumor tissue, taken at surgery. These receptors came from a male donor with early-stage non-small cell lung cancer. Both conserved end residues are part of each CDR3. D genes are given only for firm matches. The size of a clone is reported for some rows only, either as once, few or many, or as a class for expanded clones.

>TRBV19|-|TRBJ2-5|-
TGTGCCAGTGGGATTCAAGAGACCCAGTACTTC
CASGIQETQYF
>TRBV7-8|TRBD2|TRBJ2-3|-
TGTGCCAGCAGCTTAGAAGACCGTTGGACTAGCGTGGTAGATACGCAGTATTTT
CASSLEDRWTSVVDTQYF
>TRBV7-2|TRBD2|TRBJ2-1|-
TGTGCCAGCAGCCCCCCGGGGGCGGGGGGAGCGCATGAGCAGTTCTTC
CASSPPGAGGAHEQFF
>TRBV14|TRBD1|TRBJ2-2|-
TGTGCCAGCAGCCGACAGGGACACACCGGGGAGCTGTTTTTT
CASSRQGHTGELFF
>TRBV27|-|TRBJ2-7|few
TGTGCCAGCAGTCGAACCGGCGGGGAGCAGTACTTC
CASSRTGGEQYF
>TRBV10-2|TRBD2|TRBJ2-3|-
TGCGCCAGCAGTGGAAGCGGGGGAGGATATACGCAGTATTTT
CASSGSGGGYTQYF
>TRBV29-1|TRBD1|TRBJ2-3|few
TGCAGCGTGGCCGGGACAGGGTTGGCAGATACGCAGTATTTT
CSVAGTGLADTQYF
>TRBV13|-|TRBJ1-6|few
TGTGCCAGCAGCTTACAAAGCTCCTATAATTCACCCCTCCACTTT
CASSLQSSYNSPLHF
>TRBV11-3|-|TRBJ2-6|-
TGTGCCAGCCAGAGGGGTGGCTCTGGGGCCAACGTCCTGACTTTC
CASQRGGSGANVLTF
>TRBV30|-|TRBJ1-1|-
TGTGCCTGGGCTCCAGGGGTCGAAGCTTTCTTT
CAWAPGVEAFF
>TRBV6-2/TRBV6-3|TRBD1|TRBJ2-3|-
TGTGCCAGCAGTCGGGACAGGGAAGTTCAGGTAGATACGCAGTATTTT
CASSRDREVQVDTQYF
>TRBV20-1|TRBD1|TRBJ2-7|few
TGCAGTGCTAGAGATGTCCAGGGGGACACCTACGAGCAGTACTTC
CSARDVQGDTYEQYF
>TRBV20-1|TRBD1|TRBJ1-1|large
TGCAGTGCTAGGGATACAGGGGTAGGAGCTTTCTTT
CSARDTGVGAFF
>TRBV24-1|-|TRBJ2-3|-
TGTGCCACAGAAAGGGCAGATACGCAGTATTTT
CATERADTQYF
>TRBV10-3|-|TRBJ2-5|few
TGTGCCATCAGTGAGTCAGAAGAGACCCAGTACTTC
CAISESEETQYF
>TRBV15|-|TRBJ2-7|-
TGTGCCACCAGCAGAGGAGTAATAGCGGCTTCCTACGAGCAGTACTTC
CATSRGVIAASYEQYF
>TRBV29-1|-|TRBJ2-3|-
TGCAGAGTCGGGTCGCCTAGCACAGATACGCAGTATTTT
CRVGSPSTDTQYF
>TRBV7-9|TRBD2|TRBJ2-3|-
TGTGCCAGCGCCCGGGGGAGGGGAGCATCAGATACGCAGTATTTT
CASARGRGASDTQYF
>TRBV30|-|TRBJ2-3|few
TGTGCCTGGAGGGACTTTCCGGCCCTAACTAGCACAGATACGCAGTATTTT
CAWRDFPALTSTDTQYF
>TRBV2|-|TRBJ2-7|-
TGTGCCAGCAGTGAAGATTACAGGGTTAAATACGAGCAGTACTTC
CASSEDYRVKYEQYF
>TRBV10-3|TRBD2|TRBJ2-1|once
TGTGCCATCACCTCTAGCGGGGGGGCTAATGAGCAGTTCTTC
CAITSSGGANEQFF
>TRBV29-1|-|TRBJ2-3|few
TGCAGCGTTGAAGATCTGGTCACCGGGGGCACAGATACGCAGTATTTT
CSVEDLVTGGTDTQYF
>TRBV6-1|-|TRBJ2-1|hyperexpanded
TGTGCCAGCATCCAACAGGGAGGCAATGAGCAGTTCTTC
CASIQQGGNEQFF
>TRBV27|-|TRBJ2-2|-
TGTGCCAGCAGTTTAAACAGTGTTTTCACCGGGGAGCTGTTTTTT
CASSLNSVFTGELFF
>TRBV7-9|-|TRBJ2-7|-
TGTGCCAGCAGCGTCGACTCCTACGAGCAGTACTTC
CASSVDSYEQYF
>TRBV7-8|TRBD1|TRBJ2-2|-
TGTGCCAGCAGCCCGCAGACAGGGGGTAACACCGGGGAGCTGTTTTTT
CASSPQTGGNTGELFF
>TRBV5-1|-|TRBJ2-5|large
TGCGCCAGCAGCTTGAGGGTTAGCCAAGAGACCCAGTACTTC
CASSLRVSQETQYF
>TRBV5-1|-|TRBJ2-3|few
TGCGCCAGCAGCTTGGCGGGGGGCCGAAGCACAGATACGCAGTATTTT
CASSLAGGRSTDTQYF
>TRBV6-5|TRBD1|TRBJ2-7|-
TGTGCCAGCAGGAAGACAGGGGGGAACGAGCAGTACTTC
CASRKTGGNEQYF
>TRBV7-6|TRBD2|TRBJ2-3|-
TGTGCCAGCAGCTTAGCGCGGCGGGGGGGCTCAGATACGCAGTATTTT
CASSLARRGGSDTQYF
>TRBV6-2/TRBV6-3|-|TRBJ2-7|-
TGTGCCAGCAGTTACTCGACCCTACAGTACTTC
CASSYSTLQYF
>TRBV4-1|-|TRBJ2-2|-
TGCGCCAGCAGCCAATACGGGACGGCGAACACCGGGGAGCTGTTTTTT
CASSQYGTANTGELFF
>TRBV30|-|TRBJ1-5|few
TGTGCCTGGAGTGTGGCAGGGGATCAGCCCCAGCATTTT
CAWSVAGDQPQHF
>TRBV7-9|-|TRBJ2-3|few
TGTGCCAGCAGCTTACACCAGGTGGATACGCAGTATTTT
CASSLHQVDTQYF
>TRBV19|-|TRBJ1-2|few
TGTGCCAGTAATAAGGGCTATGGCTACACCTTC
CASNKGYGYTF
>TRBV7-3|-|TRBJ2-3|few
TGTGCCAGCAGCCAAGGGCTTCCGGGGGGCCACACAGATACGCAGTATTTT
CASSQGLPGGHTDTQYF
>TRBV7-7|TRBD1|TRBJ1-5|-
TGTGCTAGCAGCTTACTAGAAGACAGGGGGTTAGGCAATCAGCCCCAGCATTTT
CASSLLEDRGLGNQPQHF
>TRBV12-3/TRBV12-4|-|TRBJ2-7|-
TGTGCCAGCGAGACTGACAGTAACGAGCAGTACTTC
CASETDSNEQYF
>TRBV4-1|-|TRBJ2-5|-
TGCGCCAGCAGCCAAGAGGAGGGGAATCGAATTGGACTGAACTTC
CASSQEEGNRIGLNF
>TRBV19|-|TRBJ2-2|few
TGTGCCAGTAGAAGGCAGCTAAACACCGGGGAGCTGTTTTTT
CASRRQLNTGELFF
>TRBV5-4|TRBD2|TRBJ2-2|-
TGTGCCAGCAGCGCCAAACTAGCGGGGTGGGCCGGGGAGCTGTTTTTT
CASSAKLAGWAGELFF
>TRBV6-5|-|TRBJ1-1|few
TGTGCCAGCAGGGTAGGGACAACGAAAGCTTTCTTT
CASRVGTTKAFF
>TRBV28|-|TRBJ2-7|hyperexpanded
TGTGCCAGCAGTCATAGGGACACTTCACACTCCTACGAGCAGTACTTC
CASSHRDTSHSYEQYF